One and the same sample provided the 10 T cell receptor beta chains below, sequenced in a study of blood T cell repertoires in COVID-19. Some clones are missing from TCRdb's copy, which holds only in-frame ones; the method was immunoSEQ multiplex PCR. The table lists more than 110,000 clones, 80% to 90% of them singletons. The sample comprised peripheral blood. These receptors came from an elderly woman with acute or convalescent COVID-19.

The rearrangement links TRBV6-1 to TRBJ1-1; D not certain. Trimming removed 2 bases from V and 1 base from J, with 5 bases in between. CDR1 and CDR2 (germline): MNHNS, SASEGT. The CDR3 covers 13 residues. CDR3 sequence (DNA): TGTGCCAGCAGTGAACTCAGGAACACTGAAGCTTTCTTT. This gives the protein CASSELRNTEAFF.

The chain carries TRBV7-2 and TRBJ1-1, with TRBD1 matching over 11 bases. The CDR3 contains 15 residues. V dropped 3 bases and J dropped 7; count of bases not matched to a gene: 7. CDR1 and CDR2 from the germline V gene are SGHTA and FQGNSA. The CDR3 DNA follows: TGTGCCAGCAGCTTTTCCGGACAGGGGGCTCTTGAAGCTTTCTTT. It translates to CASSFSGQGALEAFF.

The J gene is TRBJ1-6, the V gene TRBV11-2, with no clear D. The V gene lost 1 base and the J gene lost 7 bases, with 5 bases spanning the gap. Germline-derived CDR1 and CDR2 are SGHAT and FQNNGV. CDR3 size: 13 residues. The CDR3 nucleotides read TGTGCCAGCAGCTTAGTCAGGAATTCACCCCTCCACTTT. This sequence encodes CASSLVRNSPLHF.

This CDR3 is CASSTLPGQGAGGYTF. The CDR3 DNA is TGTGCCAGTAGTACGCTACCGGGACAGGGGGCCGGAGGCTACACCTTC. The chain employs TRBV19 and TRBJ1-2; 12 bases align to TRBD1. V was pared by 4 bases and J by 8 bases, with 11 bases of the junction left unmatched. The CDR3 covers 16 residues. Germline assignment: CDR1 LNHDA and CDR2 SQIVND (reference sequence).

Here the CDR3 reads CASSYSRGMGGYTF. The CDR3 nucleotides are TGTGCCAGCAGTTACTCTCGGGGAATGGGTGGCTACACCTTC. V usage is TRBV6-5 and J usage is TRBJ1-2; D is uncertain. V was trimmed by 0 bases and J by 7 bases, leaving 12 bases between them. This CDR3 region has 14 residues. Germline V CDR1 and CDR2: MNHEY, SVGAGI.

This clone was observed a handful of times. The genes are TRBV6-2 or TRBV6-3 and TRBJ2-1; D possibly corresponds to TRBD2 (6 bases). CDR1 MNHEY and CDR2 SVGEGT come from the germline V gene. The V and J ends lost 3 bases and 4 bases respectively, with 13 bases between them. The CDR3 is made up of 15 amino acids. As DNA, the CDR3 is TGTGCCAGCAGTTATGGGTGGGCGGGATACAATGAGCAGTTCTTC. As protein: CASSYGWAGYNEQFF.

CDR3 sequence: CASSQGASGAQETQYF. The CDR3 DNA is TGTGCCAGCAGCCAAGGGGCTAGCGGGGCCCAAGAGACCCAGTACTTC. The J gene is TRBJ2-5, the V gene TRBV4-2; the match to TRBD2 covers 9 bases. Germline loops: CDR1 LGHNA, CDR2 YNFKEQ. CDR3 size: 16 residues. J was trimmed by 1 base and V by 1 base; bases with no gene match: 4.

The CDR3 sequence: CASREDRANTEAFF. The CDR3 DNA is TGTGCCAGCAGAGAAGACAGGGCGAACACTGAAGCTTTCTTT. The chain has TRBV3-1 (or the pseudogene TRBV3-2) and TRBJ1-1; 7 nucleotides align to TRBD1. The CDR3 sequence is 14 residues long. V lost 6 bases, J lost 1 base, and 5 bases stayed unmatched. Germline CDR1 reads LGHDT; CDR2 reads YNNKEL (reference sequence).

In nucleotides, the CDR3 is TGTGCCTGGAGTATCGAGGGCTACGAGCAGTACTTC. Its translation is CAWSIEGYEQYF. The chain combines TRBV30 with TRBJ2-7, with D possibly matching TRBD2 (5 bases). The CDR3 covers 12 residues. V shed 2 bases and J shed 3 bases, with 8 bases lying between them. Germline values: CDR1 GTSNPN, CDR2 SVGIG (reference sequence).

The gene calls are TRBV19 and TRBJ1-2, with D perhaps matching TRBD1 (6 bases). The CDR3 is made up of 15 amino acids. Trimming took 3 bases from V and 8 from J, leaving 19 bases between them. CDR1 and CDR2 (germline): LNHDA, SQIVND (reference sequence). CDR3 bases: TGTGCCAGTAGTATCCCCTCACAGGGCGGACGGGGCTACACCTTC. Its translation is CASSIPSQGGRGYTF.